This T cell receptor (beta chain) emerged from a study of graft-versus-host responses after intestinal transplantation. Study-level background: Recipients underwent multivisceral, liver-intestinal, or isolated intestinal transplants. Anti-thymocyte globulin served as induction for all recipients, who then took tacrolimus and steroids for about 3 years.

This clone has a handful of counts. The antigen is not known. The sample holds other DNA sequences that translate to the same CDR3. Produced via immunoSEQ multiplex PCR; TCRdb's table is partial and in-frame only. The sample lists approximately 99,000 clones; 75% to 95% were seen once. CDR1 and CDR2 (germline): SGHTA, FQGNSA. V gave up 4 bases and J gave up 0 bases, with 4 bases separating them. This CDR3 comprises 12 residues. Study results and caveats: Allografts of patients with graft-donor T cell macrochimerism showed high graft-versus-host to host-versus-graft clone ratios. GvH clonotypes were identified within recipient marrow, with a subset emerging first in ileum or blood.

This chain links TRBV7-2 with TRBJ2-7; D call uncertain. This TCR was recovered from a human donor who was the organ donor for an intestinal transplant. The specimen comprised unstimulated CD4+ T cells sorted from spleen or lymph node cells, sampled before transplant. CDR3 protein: CASSSSSYEQYF. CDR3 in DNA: TGTGCCAGCAGCTCGAGCTCCTACGAGCAGTACTTC.